These T cell receptor beta chains were read from a single sample in a study of human T cells and chemical hapten exposure. TCRdb reprocessed the RACE reads via MiXCR and lists one record per CDR3 protein. The table records around 120,000 distinct CDR3 sequences, approximately 13% of them present only once. The specimen comprised whole blood, sampled in connection with sensitization to the hapten diphenylcyclopropenone (DPC). The receptors here all came from a woman between 18 and 29 years old with alopecia areata. Some clones in this sample may be carry-over from other donors' samples. The conserved cysteine and the conserved F or W are not part of the CDR3 here. Fields, in order: V gene, J gene, clone size, CDR3 protein. Clone size appears in some rows only: once, few, many, or a class for an expanded clone.

TRBV11-2,TRBJ1-6,-,ASRRHLGNSPLH
TRBV5-8,TRBJ2-7,few,ASSSSARASYEQY
TRBV7-9,TRBJ2-7,few,ASSLGQPSSYEQY
TRBV4-2,TRBJ2-1,many,ASSQGTGHNEQF
TRBV7-6,TRBJ1-6,-,ASSLEGQDNSPLH
TRBV12-3/TRBV12-4,TRBJ1-2,many,ASSLRGNGYT
TRBV7-8,TRBJ2-1,-,ASRRARNEQF
TRBV3-1,TRBJ1-2,-,ASSQDGGYT
TRBV7-2,TRBJ2-2,-,ASSLGTPGELF
TRBV20-1,TRBJ1-2,-,SARGGTGQGNYGYT